Included here is one T cell receptor beta chain sequence, with context. Its specificity is not known. The data are from a study of cytomegalovirus exposure and HLA in healthy donors. Looking at the study overall: The Caucasian-associated ancestry cluster held roughly 81% of 350 to 450 genotyped donors. Whole-study findings and limits: Per a later analysis, about 17,000 TCR beta sequences showed association with HLA alleles at 0.05 false discovery rate.

The PCR had 60 Vbeta and 13 Jbeta primers. Data came from immunoSEQ multiplex PCR; TCRdb stores just in-frame clones and leaves some out. The sample has approximately 150,000 clones, almost 80% seen once. V shed 2 bases and J shed 7 bases, with 12 bases lying between them. The CDR3 runs 14 residues. Germline V gene sequence: CDR1 MGHDK, CDR2 SYGVNS. This sequence was found in a male donor in good health and CMV-seronegative. The sample was PBMCs. The chain uses TRBV25-1 and TRBJ2-1; the D gene is possibly TRBD2 (5 bases). The CDR3 sequence is CASSEGGSRNEQFF. CDR3 sequence (DNA): TGTGCCAGCAGTGAAGGAGGCTCTAGGAATGAGCAGTTCTTC.